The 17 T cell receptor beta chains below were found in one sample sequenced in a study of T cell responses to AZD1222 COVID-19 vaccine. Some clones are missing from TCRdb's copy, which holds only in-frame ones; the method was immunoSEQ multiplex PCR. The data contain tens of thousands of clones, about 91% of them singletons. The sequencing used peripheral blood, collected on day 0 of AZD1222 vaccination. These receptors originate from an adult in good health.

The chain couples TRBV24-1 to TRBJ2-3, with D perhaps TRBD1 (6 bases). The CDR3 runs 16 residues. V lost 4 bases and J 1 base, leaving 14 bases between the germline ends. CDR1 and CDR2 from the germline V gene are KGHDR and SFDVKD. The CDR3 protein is CATSDNRVRRTDTQYF. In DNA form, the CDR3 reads TGTGCCACCAGTGACAACAGGGTACGACGCACAGATACGCAGTATTTT.

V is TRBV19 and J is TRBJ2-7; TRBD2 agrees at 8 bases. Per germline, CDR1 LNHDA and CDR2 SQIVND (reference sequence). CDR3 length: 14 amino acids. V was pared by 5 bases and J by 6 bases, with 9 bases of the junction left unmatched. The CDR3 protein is CASSPPGGPLEQYF. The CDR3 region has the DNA TGTGCCAGTAGTCCTCCGGGAGGGCCCCTCGAGCAGTACTTC.

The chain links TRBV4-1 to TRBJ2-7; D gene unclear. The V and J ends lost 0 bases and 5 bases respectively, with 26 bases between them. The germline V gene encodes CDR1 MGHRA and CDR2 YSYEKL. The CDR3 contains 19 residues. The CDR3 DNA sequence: TGCGCCAGCAGCCAAGAGGTGAAAGGGCAGCTTACAAGGGTCCACGAGCAGTACTTC. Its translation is CASSQEVKGQLTRVHEQYF.

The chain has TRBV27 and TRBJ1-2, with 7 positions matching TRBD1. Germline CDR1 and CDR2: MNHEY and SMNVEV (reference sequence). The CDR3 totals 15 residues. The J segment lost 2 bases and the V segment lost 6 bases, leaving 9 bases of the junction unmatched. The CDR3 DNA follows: TGTGCCAGCAGAACCGTCTCGACAGGGAACTATGGCTACACCTTC. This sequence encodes CASRTVSTGNYGYTF.

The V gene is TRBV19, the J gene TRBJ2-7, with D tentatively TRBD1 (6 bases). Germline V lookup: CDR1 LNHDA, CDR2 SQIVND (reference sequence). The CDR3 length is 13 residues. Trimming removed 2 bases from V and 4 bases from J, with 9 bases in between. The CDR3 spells CASSIQGFYEQYF. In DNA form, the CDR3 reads TGTGCCAGTAGTATACAGGGGTTTTACGAGCAGTACTTC.

The CDR3 DNA sequence: TGCGCCAGCAGCAACGGGGATAATTCACCCCTCCACTTT. Its translation: CASSNGDNSPLHF. The chain joins TRBV5-1 to TRBJ1-6; D is undetermined. Looked up from germline, CDR1 is SGHRS and CDR2 is YFSETQ. With 4 bases removed from V and 5 bases from J, the gap between germline ends came to 7 bases. CDR3 length: 13 residues.

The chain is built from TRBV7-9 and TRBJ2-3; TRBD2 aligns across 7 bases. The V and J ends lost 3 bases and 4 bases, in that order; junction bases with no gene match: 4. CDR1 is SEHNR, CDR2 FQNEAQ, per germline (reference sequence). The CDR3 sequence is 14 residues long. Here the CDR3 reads CASSFSSGSDTQYF. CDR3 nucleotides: TGTGCCAGCAGCTTTTCTAGCGGCTCAGATACGCAGTATTTT. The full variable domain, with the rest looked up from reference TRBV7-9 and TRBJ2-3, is DTGVSQNPRHKITKRGQNVTFRCDPISEHNRLYWYRQTLGQGPEFLTYFQNEAQLEKSRLLSDRFSAERPKGSFSTLEIQRTEQGDSAMYLCASSFSSGSDTQYFGPGTRLTVL.

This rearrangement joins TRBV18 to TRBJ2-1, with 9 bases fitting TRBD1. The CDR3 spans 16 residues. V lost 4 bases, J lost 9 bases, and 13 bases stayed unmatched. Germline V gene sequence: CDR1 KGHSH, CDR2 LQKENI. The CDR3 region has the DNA TGTGCCAGCTCACAGTCCACGGGACAGGGCACGGGTGAGCAGTTCTTC. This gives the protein CASSQSTGQGTGEQFF.

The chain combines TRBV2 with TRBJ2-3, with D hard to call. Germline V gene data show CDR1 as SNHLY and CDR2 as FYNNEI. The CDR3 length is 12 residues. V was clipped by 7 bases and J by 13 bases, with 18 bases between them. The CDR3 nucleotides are TGTGCCAGCAAGGCTACCGGACGGCACGAGTATTTT. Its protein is CASKATGRHEYF.

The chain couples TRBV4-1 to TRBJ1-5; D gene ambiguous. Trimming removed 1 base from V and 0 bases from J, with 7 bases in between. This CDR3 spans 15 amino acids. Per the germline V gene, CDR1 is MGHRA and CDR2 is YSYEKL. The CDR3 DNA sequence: TGCGCCAGCAGCCAAGCAGTAGATAGCAATCAGCCCCAGCATTTT. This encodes CASSQAVDSNQPQHF.

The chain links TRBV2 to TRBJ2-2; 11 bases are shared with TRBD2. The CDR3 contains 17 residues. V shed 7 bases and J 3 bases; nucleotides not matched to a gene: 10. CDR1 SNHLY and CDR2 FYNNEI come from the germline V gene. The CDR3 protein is CASKRDSGRAYTGELFF. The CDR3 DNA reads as TGTGCCAGCAAGAGGGATAGCGGGAGGGCCTACACCGGGGAGCTGTTTTTT.

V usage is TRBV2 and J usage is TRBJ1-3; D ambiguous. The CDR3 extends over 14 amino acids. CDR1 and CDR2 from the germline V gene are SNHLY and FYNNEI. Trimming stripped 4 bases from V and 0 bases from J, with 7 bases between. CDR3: CASSVVSSGNTIYF. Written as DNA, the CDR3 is TGTGCCAGCAGTGTAGTAAGCTCTGGAAACACCATATATTTT. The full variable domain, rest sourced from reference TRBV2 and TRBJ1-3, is EPEVTQTPSHQVTQMGQEVILRCVPISNHLYFYWYRQILGQKVEFLVSFYNNEISEKSEIFDDQFSVERPDGSNFTLKIRSTKLEDSAMYFCASSVVSSGNTIYFGEGSWLTVV.

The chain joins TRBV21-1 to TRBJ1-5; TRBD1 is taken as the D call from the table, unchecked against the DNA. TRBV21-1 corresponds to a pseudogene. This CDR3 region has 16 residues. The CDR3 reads CASSKDPGGVNQPQHF. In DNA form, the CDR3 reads TGTGCCAGCAGCAAAGATCCTGGGGGCGTCAATCAGCCCCAGCATTTT.

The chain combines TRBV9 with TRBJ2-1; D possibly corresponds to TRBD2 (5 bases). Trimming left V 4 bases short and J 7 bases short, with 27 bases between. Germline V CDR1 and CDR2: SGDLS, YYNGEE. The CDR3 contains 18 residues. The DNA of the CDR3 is TGTGCCAGCAGCCCGCGGGTGGTCGCAGGTCTGAATAGTAATGAGCAGTTCTTC. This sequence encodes CASSPRVVAGLNSNEQFF.

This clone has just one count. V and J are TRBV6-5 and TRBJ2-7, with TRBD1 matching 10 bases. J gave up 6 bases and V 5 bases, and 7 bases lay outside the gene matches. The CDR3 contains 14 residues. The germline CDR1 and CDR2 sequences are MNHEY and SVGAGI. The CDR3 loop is CASSTRDRGSEQYF. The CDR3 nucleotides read TGTGCCAGCAGTACCCGGGACAGGGGTAGCGAGCAGTACTTC.

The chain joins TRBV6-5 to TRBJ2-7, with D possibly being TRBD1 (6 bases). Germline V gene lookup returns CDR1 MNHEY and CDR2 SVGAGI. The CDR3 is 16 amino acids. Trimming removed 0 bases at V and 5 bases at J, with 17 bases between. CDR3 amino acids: CASSYSLGGIVHEQYF. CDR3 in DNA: TGTGCCAGCAGTTACTCATTAGGGGGTATCGTCCACGAGCAGTACTTC.

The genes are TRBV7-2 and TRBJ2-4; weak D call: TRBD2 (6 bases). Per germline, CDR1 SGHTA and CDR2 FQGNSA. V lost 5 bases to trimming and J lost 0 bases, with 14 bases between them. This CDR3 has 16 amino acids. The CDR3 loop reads CASSPGDFLAKNIQYF. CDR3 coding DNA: TGTGCCAGCAGCCCGGGGGACTTCCTAGCCAAAAACATTCAGTACTTC.